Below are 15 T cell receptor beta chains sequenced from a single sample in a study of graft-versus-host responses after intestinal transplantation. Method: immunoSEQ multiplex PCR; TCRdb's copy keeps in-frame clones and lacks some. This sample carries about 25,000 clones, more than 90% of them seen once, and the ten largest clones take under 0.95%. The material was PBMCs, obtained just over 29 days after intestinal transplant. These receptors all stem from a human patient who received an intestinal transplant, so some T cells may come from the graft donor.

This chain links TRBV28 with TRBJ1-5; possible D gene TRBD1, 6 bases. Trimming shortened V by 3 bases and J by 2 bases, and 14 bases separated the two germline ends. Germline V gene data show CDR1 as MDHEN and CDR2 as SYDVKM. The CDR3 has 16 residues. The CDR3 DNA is TGTGCCAGCAGTTTCCCTTCGGGGGCACGCAATCAGCCCCAGCATTTT. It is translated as CASSFPSGARNQPQHF. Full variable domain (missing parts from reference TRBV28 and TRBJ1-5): DVKVTQSSRYLVKRTGEKVFLECVQDMDHENMFWYRQDPGLGLRLIYFSYDVKMKEKGDIPEGYSVSREKKERFSLILESASTNQTSMYLCASSFPSGARNQPQHFGDGTRLSIL.

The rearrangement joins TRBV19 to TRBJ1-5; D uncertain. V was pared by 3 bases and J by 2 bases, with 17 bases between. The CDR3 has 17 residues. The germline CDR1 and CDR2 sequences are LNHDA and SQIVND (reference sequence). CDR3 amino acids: CASSIDTTLWGNQPQHF. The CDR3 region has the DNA TGTGCCAGTAGTATTGATACAACGCTTTGGGGCAATCAGCCCCAGCATTTT.

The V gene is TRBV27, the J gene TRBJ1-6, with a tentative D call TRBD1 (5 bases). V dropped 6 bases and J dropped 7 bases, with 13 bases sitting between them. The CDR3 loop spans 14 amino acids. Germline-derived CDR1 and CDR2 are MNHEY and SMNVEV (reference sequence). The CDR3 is CASSQGARNSPLHF. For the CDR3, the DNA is TGTGCCAGCAGCCAAGGGGCCCGAAATTCACCCCTCCACTTT.

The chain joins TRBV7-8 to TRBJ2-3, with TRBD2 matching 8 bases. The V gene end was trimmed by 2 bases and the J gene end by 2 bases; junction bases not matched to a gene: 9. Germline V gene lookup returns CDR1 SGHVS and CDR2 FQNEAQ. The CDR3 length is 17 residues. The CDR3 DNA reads TGTGCCAGCAGCTTACGGGTAGCGGGGTCCCTCACAGATACGCAGTATTTT. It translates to CASSLRVAGSLTDTQYF.

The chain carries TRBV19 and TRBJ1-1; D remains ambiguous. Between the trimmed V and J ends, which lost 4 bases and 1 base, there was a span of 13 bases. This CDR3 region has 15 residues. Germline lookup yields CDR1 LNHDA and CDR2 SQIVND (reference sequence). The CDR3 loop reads CASSTHSGWNTEAFF. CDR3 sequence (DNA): TGTGCCAGTAGTACCCACTCGGGGTGGAACACTGAAGCTTTCTTT.

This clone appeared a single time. The CDR3: CASSLSTDTGELFF. The CDR3 region has the DNA TGTGCCAGCAGTTTATCGACCGACACCGGGGAGCTGTTTTTT. This sequence joins TRBV27 and TRBJ2-2; no reliable D call. The ends were cut back, 0 bases at V and 3 bases at J, with 5 bases in the middle. The length of the CDR3 is 14 residues. CDR1 MNHEY and CDR2 SMNVEV come from the germline V gene (reference sequence).

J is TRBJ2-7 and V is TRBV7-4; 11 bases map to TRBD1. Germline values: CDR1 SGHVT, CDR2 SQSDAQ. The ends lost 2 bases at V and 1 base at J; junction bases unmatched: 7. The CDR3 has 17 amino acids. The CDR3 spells CASSLRGGQGASYEQYF. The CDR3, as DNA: TGTGCCAGCAGCTTACGGGGTGGACAGGGGGCTTCCTACGAGCAGTACTTC.

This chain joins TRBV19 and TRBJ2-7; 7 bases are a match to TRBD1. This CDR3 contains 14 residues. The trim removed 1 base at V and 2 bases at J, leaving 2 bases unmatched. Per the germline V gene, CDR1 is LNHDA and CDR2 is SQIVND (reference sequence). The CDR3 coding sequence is TGTGCCAGTAGTATAGGACAGGGAACCTACGAGCAGTACTTC. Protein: CASSIGQGTYEQYF.

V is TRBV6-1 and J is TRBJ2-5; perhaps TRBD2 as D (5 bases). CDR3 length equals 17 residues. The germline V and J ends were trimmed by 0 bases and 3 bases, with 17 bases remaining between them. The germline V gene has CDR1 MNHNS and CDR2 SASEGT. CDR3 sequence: CASSEATFRGSEETQYF. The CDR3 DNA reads TGTGCCAGCAGTGAAGCGACATTTCGGGGTTCGGAAGAGACCCAGTACTTC.

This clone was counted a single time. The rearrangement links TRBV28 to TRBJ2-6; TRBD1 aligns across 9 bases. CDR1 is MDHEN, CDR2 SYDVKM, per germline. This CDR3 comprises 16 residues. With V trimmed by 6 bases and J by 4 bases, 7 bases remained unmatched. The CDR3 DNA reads TGTGCCAGCAGACGGACAGGGGTAGAGGGGGCCAACGTCCTGACTTTC. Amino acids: CASRRTGVEGANVLTF.

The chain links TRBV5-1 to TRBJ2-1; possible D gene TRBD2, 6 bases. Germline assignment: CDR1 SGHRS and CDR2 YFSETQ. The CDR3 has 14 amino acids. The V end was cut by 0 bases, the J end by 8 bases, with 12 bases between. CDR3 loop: CASSLEAGRDEQFF. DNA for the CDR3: TGCGCCAGCAGCTTGGAGGCGGGACGCGATGAGCAGTTCTTC.

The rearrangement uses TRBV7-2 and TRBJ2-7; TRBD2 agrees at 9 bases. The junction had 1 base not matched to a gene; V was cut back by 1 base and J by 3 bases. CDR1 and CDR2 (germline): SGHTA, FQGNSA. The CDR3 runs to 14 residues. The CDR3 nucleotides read TGTGCCAGCAGCTTAGGCGGGGGGGGCTACGAGCAGTACTTC. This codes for CASSLGGGGYEQYF.

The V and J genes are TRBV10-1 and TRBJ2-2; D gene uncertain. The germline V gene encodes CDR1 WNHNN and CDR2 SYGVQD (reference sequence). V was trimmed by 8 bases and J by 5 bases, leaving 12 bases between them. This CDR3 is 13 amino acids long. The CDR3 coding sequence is TGCGCCAGCCAAGGCGTTGTTACCGGGGAGCTGTTTTTT. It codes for CASQGVVTGELFF.

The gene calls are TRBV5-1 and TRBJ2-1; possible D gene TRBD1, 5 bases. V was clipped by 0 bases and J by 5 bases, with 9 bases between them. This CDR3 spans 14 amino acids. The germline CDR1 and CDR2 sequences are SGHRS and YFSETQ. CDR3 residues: CASSLVLQDNEQFF. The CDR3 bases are TGCGCCAGCAGCTTGGTGTTACAGGACAATGAGCAGTTCTTC.

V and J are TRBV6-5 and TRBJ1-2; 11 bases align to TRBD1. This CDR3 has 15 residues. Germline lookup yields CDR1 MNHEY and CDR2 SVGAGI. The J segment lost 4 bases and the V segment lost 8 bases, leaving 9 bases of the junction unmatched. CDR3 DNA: TGTGCCAGCTGTATATGGACAGGGGGCGGCTATGGCTACACCTTC. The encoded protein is CASCIWTGGGYGYTF.